This T cell receptor beta chain was obtained from a study of CD8 T cells in Susac syndrome. Study observations and caveats: A relatively small number of individuals underwent TCR sequencing and HLA analysis.

As regards this clonotype: Its antigen is still unknown.

With random hexamers, 0.5 to 1 ug RNA was reverse transcribed. The immunoSEQ assay covered 54 Vbeta and 13 Jbeta segments for CDR3. One entry per CDR3 protein results from TCRdb running MiXCR on the immunoSEQ multiplex PCR reads. The sample shows 100,000 or so distinct CDR3 sequences, around nine tenths of them seen only once. CD8+ and CD4+ T cells taken from blood had their TCR beta sequenced. The CD8+ and CD4+ T cells were isolated magnetically using a negative isolation approach, whereas the TEMRA cells were enriched by FACS. V gave up 0 bases and J gave up 8 bases, with 15 bases separating them. Germline V CDR1 and CDR2: SGHRS, YFSETQ. This CDR3 region has 15 residues.

Source material: CD4+ T cells from PBMCs. The chain carries TRBV5-1 and TRBJ2-1; unclear D gene. The TCR sequence derives from a human donor in good health. Here the CDR3 DNA reads TGCGCCAGCAGCTTGGATAAGAGGTCCGGAGATGAGCAGTTCTTC. The encoded protein is CASSLDKRSGDEQFF.